This passage covers 10 T cell receptor beta chains from one sample sequenced in a study of blood T cell repertoires in COVID-19. TCRdb keeps only in-frame clones here, not all; method: immunoSEQ multiplex PCR. The table includes about 180,000 clones, roughly 88% detected once. Source material: peripheral blood. The receptors here all came from a woman in her twenties or thirties with acute or convalescent COVID-19.

The chain joins TRBV2 to TRBJ1-5; D not certain. V gave up 2 bases and J gave up 10 bases, with 9 bases separating them. Germline V gene data show CDR1 as SNHLY and CDR2 as FYNNEI. The CDR3 is 12 residues long. CDR3 amino acids: CASSEYEGPQHF. For the CDR3, the DNA is TGTGCCAGCAGTGAATATGAGGGCCCCCAGCATTTT.

The V call is TRBV7-9, the J call TRBJ1-1, with a possible D match to TRBD1 (5 bases). Between the trimmed V and J ends, which lost 10 bases and 8 bases, there was a span of 17 bases. This CDR3 region has 12 residues. Germline CDR1 and CDR2: SEHNR and FQNEAQ (reference sequence). The CDR3 DNA sequence: TGTGCCATCGGACAAGCCCAACTGGAAGCTTTCTTT. Encoded protein: CAIGQAQLEAFF.

This chain links TRBV5-1 with TRBJ2-3; 15 bases align to TRBD2. Germline CDR1 is SGHRS and CDR2 is YFSETQ. The CDR3 consists of 18 residues. V shed 3 bases, J shed 4 bases, and the junction held 9 bases outside the gene matches. The CDR3 here is CASSSGLAGGFIADTQYF. DNA of the CDR3: TGCGCCAGCAGCTCGGGACTAGCGGGAGGTTTTATAGCAGATACGCAGTATTTT.

The chain links TRBV28 to TRBJ1-3, with TRBD1 as a possible D gene (5 bases). The germline V and J ends were trimmed by 3 bases and 4 bases, with 13 bases remaining between them. The CDR3 runs 15 residues. CDR1 is MDHEN and CDR2 is SYDVKM in the germline V gene. The CDR3 loop reads CASSFRVVWGNTIYF. The CDR3 DNA reads as TGTGCCAGCAGTTTCAGGGTGGTGTGGGGAAACACCATATATTTT.

V gene TRBV11-3 combines with J gene TRBJ2-3; the match to TRBD1 covers 11 bases. V trimming: 3 bases; J trimming: 5 bases; junction bases outside the gene matches: 13. The germline CDR1 and CDR2 sequences are SGHNT and YENEEA. This CDR3 is 18 amino acids long. This chain's CDR3 is CASSLGQGEGLRIDTQYF. In DNA form, the CDR3 reads TGTGCCAGCAGCTTGGGACAGGGGGAAGGACTCCGAATAGATACGCAGTATTTT.

The DNA for the CDR3 is TGTGCCAGCAGTTACGGGAGAGATACGCAGTATTTT. Translation gives CASSYGRDTQYF. The rearrangement uses TRBV6-6 and TRBJ2-3; the D gene is possibly TRBD2 (5 bases). The CDR3 sequence is 12 residues long. Trimming pared 2 bases from V and 5 bases from J, leaving 5 bases between. CDR1 MNHNY and CDR2 SVGAGI come from the germline V gene (reference sequence).

The genes are TRBV5-6 and TRBJ2-5; unclear D gene. CDR3 length equals 13 residues. V was trimmed by 0 bases and J by 5 bases, leaving 8 bases between them. Germline V gene sequence: CDR1 SGHDT, CDR2 YYEEEE. This CDR3 reads CASSLASFETQYF. The CDR3 nucleotides read TGTGCCAGCAGCTTGGCGAGTTTTGAGACCCAGTACTTC. The full variable domain, completed using reference TRBV5-6 and TRBJ2-5, is DAGVTQSPTHLIKTRGQQVTLRCSPKSGHDTVSWYQQALGQGPQFIFQYYEEEERQRGNFPDRFSGHQFPNYSSELNVNALLLGDSALYLCASSLASFETQYFGPGTRLLVL.

The chain uses TRBV4-1 and TRBJ1-5; 7 bases are shared with TRBD1. Trimming cost V 1 base and J 9 bases; bases outside gene matches: 15. CDR1 is MGHRA and CDR2 is YSYEKL in the germline V gene. CDR3 length: 17 amino acids. The CDR3 spells CASSQVPQGSVLGPQHF. CDR3 nucleotide sequence: TGCGCCAGCAGCCAAGTACCACAGGGGAGTGTGTTAGGGCCCCAGCATTTT.

This rearrangement joins TRBV2 to TRBJ2-2; D might be TRBD1 (6 bases). The germline gives CDR1 SNHLY, CDR2 FYNNEI. V shed 3 bases and J shed 7 bases, with 12 bases lying between them. The CDR3 extends over 14 amino acids. This CDR3 is CASSEDTGYGELFF. CDR3 nucleotide sequence: TGTGCCAGCAGTGAGGATACAGGGTACGGGGAGCTGTTTTTT.

V gene TRBV14 combines with J gene TRBJ2-7; D is undetermined. Germline V gene sequence: CDR1 SGHDN, CDR2 FVKESK. The V gene lost 0 bases and the J gene lost 5 bases, with 8 bases spanning the gap. This CDR3 region has 13 residues. CDR3 protein: CASSQEVRHEQYF. The DNA of the CDR3 is TGTGCCAGCAGCCAAGAGGTGAGGCACGAGCAGTACTTC.